The subject of this entry is one T cell receptor beta chain. Germline CDR1 and CDR2: MNHEY and SMNVEV (reference sequence). V shed 0 bases and J 3 bases; nucleotides not matched to a gene: 8. The CDR3 has 17 residues. This sample is part of a study of control samples from healthy donors and cancer patients. Some clones are missing from TCRdb's copy, which holds only in-frame ones; the method was immunoSEQ multiplex PCR. The sample has approximately 190,000 clones, approximately 91% seen once. What was sequenced was blood. The V call is TRBV27, the J call TRBJ2-7, with 10 bases matching TRBD2. The receptor was isolated from a man aged 25 to 40 in good health. CDR3 nucleotide sequence: TGTGCCAGCAGTTTATCCGAAACCCTAGCGGGAGTCTACGAGCAGTACTTC. Its protein is CASSLSETLAGVYEQYF.